The clone carrying this T cell receptor beta chain appeared many times. This record comes from a study of T cells in Graves' hyperthyroidism and ophthalmopathy. Germline-derived CDR1 and CDR2 are ENHRY and SYGVKD. The CDR3 covers 13 residues. The V end lost 11 bases, the J end lost 0 bases, and 11 bases lay between the germline ends. TCR beta CDR3 regions were amplified from RNA transcripts. First-round RT-PCR of the TCR CDR3 relied on the HTBI primer set. TCRdb re-analysed the multiplex PCR reads in MiXCR, keeping a single row per CDR3 protein. The table records fewer than 350,000 distinct CDR3 sequences, roughly 18% of them present only once.

The TCR originated in a man between 45 and 60 years old with Graves' ophthalmopathy. The sample taken for sequencing was blood. The V and J genes are TRBV10-3 and TRBJ1-5; a weak D match, TRBD1 (5 bases). The CDR3 nucleotides read TGTGCCTCAAAAGGGGCTAGCAATCAGCCCCAGCATTTT. Translated: CASKGASNQPQHF.